This TCR beta chain stems from a study of response to subunit inactivated influenza vaccine. Study outcomes and limitations: New T cells are recruited in small numbers by each seasonal influenza vaccination, according to the authors' suggestion.

Via MiXCR, TCRdb re-called the RT-PCR reads, giving one row per CDR3 protein. The sample has hundreds of thousands of distinct CDR3 sequences, about 15% seen once. As to this clonotype: What it recognizes is unknown.

Germline CDR1 reads SGHTA; CDR2 reads FQGNSA. There are 13 residues in the CDR3. Trimming pared 0 bases from V and 6 bases from J, leaving 9 bases between. The chain is built from TRBV7-2 and TRBJ2-7; no reliable D call. The material was PBMCs from blood, obtained around 14 days before vaccination. The receptor was isolated from a man aged 45-60 years who received an inactivated influenza vaccine. The CDR3 loop is CASSLASRVEQYF. CDR3 DNA: TGTGCCAGCAGCTTAGCGTCCCGGGTCGAGCAGTACTTC.